This is a list of T cell receptor beta chains from one sample in a study of blood T cells in healthy people across ages. TCRdb analysed the 5' RACE reads with MiXCR anew, one entry per CDR3 protein. This sample has about 780,000 distinct CDR3 sequences, with 25% to 30% found just once. These same records also appear under a second study, on T cells of mothers and their children.

The sequenced sample was blood. The receptors were sampled from a boy under 18 in good health. The CDR3 runs from the conserved cysteine through the conserved F or W.

V,J,CDR3
TRBV7-2,TRBJ2-5,CASSLLGLAGGETQYF
TRBV27,TRBJ1-2,CASSLDRGTANYGYTF
TRBV6-5,TRBJ2-5,CASSYKRGGRETQYF
TRBV28,TRBJ2-5,CASRSGQGETQYF
TRBV6-5,TRBJ2-7,CASSLGGPSYEQYF
TRBV19,TRBJ1-5,CASSIRGDQPQHF
TRBV11-1,TRBJ2-3,CASSLLGQGFTDTQYF
TRBV6-6,TRBJ2-3,CATLGPPRTDTQYF
TRBV5-5,TRBJ1-3,CASSLTGPGNTIYF
TRBV6-6,TRBJ2-1,CASSSGLAGVNEQFF
TRBV10-1,TRBJ2-5,CASSDRGDRGRETQYF
TRBV20-1,TRBJ1-2,CSAKETYGYTF
TRBV5-1,-,CASSLGMGQSTYEQYF
TRBV7-6,-,CASSPAPGGDEQFF
TRBV6-1,TRBJ2-2,CASSQTGVITGELFF
TRBV11-3,TRBJ2-7,CASSLNYRGVHEQYF
TRBV7-2,TRBJ2-7,CASSLARVYEQYF
TRBV5-1,TRBJ2-1,CASSEGTSVNEQFF
TRBV19,TRBJ1-1,CASSRIPEAFF
TRBV11-2,TRBJ2-5,CASRLTALAGGFETQYF
TRBV2,TRBJ1-1,CATNLLGTEAFF
TRBV10-3,TRBJ2-5,CATCPGQGTETQYF
TRBV5-1,-,CASSLMLGSADNEQFF
TRBV2,TRBJ1-2,CASTLDYYGYTF
TRBV9,TRBJ2-2,CASSVHWRNTGELFF
TRBV12-3/TRBV12-4,TRBJ2-3,CSSSLGGAQIDTQYF
TRBV3-1,TRBJ2-3,CASSRPPLAGGPADTQYF
TRBV30,-,CAWSLKGSYEQYF
TRBV20-1,TRBJ2-3,CSANPRDWSTDTQYF
TRBV30,TRBJ1-4,CAWNRDRGEKLFF
TRBV12-3/TRBV12-4,TRBJ1-3,CASSTTYSGNTIYF
TRBV11-2,TRBJ2-2,CASSLESGTNTGELFF
TRBV7-9,-,CASSPGTSGGPAYEQYF
TRBV7-9,TRBJ2-7,CASRRQGYEQYF
TRBV7-9,TRBJ1-2,CASSIGQENYGYTF
TRBV7-9,TRBJ1-5,CASSLYQGSGNQPQHF
TRBV12-3/TRBV12-4,TRBJ2-5,CASSLTWGSGETQYF
TRBV12-3/TRBV12-4,TRBJ1-2,CASSHQRTPTNYGYTF
TRBV5-6,TRBJ2-7,CASSLTSGAPYEQYF
TRBV5-1,TRBJ2-6,CASSLGSMGSTGANVLTF
TRBV7-9,TRBJ1-5,CASSLESHQPQHF
TRBV6-5,-,CASSYSRTGGESNEQYF
TRBV7-9,TRBJ2-1,CASSLMGLDYNEQFF
TRBV6-5,TRBJ1-2,CASSYHRGASKGYTF
TRBV2,TRBJ1-1,CASYRGMLGMNTEAFF
TRBV20-1,TRBJ2-5,CSARGKGTQYF
TRBV20-1,TRBJ1-4,CSAQMRSGDNEKLFF
TRBV9,TRBJ1-2,CASSAGENYGYTF
TRBV20-1,TRBJ1-4,CSARVPRGKGKLFF
TRBV5-1,TRBJ2-4,CASSLTSGGTQNIQYF